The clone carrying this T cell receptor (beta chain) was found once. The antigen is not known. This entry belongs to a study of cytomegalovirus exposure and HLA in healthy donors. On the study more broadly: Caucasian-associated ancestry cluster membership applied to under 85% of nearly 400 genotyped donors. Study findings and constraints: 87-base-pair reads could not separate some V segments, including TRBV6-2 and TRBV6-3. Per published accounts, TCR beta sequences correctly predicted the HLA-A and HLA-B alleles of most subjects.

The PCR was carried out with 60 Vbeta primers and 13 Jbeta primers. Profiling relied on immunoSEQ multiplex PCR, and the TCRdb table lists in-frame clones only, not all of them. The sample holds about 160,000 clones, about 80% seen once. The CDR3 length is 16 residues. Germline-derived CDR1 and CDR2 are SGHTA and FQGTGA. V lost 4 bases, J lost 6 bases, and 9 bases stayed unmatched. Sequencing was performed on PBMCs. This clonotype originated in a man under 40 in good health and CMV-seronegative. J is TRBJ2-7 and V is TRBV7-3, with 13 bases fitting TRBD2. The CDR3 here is CASSSGLAGVFREQYF. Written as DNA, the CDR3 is TGTGCCAGCAGCTCAGGACTAGCGGGAGTCTTCCGCGAGCAGTACTTC.